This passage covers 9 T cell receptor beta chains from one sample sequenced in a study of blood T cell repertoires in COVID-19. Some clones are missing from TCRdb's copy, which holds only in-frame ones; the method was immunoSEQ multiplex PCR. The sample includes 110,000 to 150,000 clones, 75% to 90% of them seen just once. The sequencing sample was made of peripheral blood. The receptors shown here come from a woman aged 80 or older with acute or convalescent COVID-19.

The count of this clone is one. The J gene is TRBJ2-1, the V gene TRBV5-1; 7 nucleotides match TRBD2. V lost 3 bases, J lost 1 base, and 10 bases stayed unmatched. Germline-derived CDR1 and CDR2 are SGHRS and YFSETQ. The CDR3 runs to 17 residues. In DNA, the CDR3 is TGCGCCAGCAGCTCAACACTAGCGCCTCGATCCTACAATGAGCAGTTCTTC. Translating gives CASSSTLAPRSYNEQFF.

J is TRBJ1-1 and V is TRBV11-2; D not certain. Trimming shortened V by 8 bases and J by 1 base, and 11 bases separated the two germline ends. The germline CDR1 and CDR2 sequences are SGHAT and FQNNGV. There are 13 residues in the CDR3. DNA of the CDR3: TGTGCCAGCGCCGGGGTGAAGAACACTGAAGCTTTCTTT. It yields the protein CASAGVKNTEAFF. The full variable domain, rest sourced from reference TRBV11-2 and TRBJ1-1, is EAGVAQSPRYKIIEKRQSVAFWCNPISGHATLYWYQQILGQGPKLLIQFQNNGVVDDSQLPKDRFSAERLKGVDSTLKIQPAKLEDSAVYLCASAGVKNTEAFFGQGTRLTVV.

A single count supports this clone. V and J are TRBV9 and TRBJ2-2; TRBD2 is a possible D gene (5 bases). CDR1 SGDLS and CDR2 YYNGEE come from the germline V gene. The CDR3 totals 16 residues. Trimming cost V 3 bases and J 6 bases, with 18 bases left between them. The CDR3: CASSALAGVPPGELFF. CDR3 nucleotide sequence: TGTGCCAGCAGCGCCCTCGCCGGGGTCCCCCCCGGGGAGCTGTTTTTT. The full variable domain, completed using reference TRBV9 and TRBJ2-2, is DSGVTQTPKHLITATGQRVTLRCSPRSGDLSVYWYQQSLDQGLQFLIQYYNGEERAKGNILERFSAQQFPDLHSELNLSSLELGDSALYFCASSALAGVPPGELFFGEGSRLTVL.

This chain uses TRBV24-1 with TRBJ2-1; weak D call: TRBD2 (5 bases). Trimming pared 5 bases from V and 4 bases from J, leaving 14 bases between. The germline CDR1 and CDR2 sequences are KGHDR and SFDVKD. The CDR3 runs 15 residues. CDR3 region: CATSGSSLIYNEQFF. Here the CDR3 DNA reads TGTGCCACCAGTGGGTCTAGCCTTATTTACAATGAGCAGTTCTTC.

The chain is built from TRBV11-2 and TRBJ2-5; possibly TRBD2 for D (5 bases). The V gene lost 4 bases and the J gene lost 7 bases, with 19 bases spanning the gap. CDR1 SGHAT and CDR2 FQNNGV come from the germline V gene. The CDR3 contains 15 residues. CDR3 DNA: TGTGCCAGCAGCTCCCTTCGGGGTGTACTTGTGACCCAGTACTTC. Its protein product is CASSSLRGVLVTQYF.

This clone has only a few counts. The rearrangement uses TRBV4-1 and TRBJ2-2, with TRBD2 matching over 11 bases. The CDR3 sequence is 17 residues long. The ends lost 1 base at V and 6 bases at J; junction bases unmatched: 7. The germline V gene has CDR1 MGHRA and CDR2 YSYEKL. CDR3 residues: CASSQGTSGLLAGELFF. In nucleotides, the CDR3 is TGCGCCAGCAGCCAAGGGACTAGCGGGCTCCTGGCCGGGGAGCTGTTTTTT.

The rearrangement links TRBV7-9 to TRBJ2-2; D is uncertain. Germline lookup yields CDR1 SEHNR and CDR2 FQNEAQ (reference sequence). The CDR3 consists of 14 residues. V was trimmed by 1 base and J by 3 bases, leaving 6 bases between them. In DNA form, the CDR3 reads TGTGCCAGCAGCTTAGACGGTCACACCGGGGAGCTGTTTTTT. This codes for CASSLDGHTGELFF.

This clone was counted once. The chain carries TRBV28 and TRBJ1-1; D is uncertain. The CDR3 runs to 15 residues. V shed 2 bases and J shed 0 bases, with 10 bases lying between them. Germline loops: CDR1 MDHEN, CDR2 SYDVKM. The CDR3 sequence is CASSLGTSLNTEAFF. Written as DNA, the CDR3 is TGTGCCAGCAGTTTAGGCACCAGTTTGAACACTGAAGCTTTCTTT. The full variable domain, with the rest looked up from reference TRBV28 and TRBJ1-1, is DVKVTQSSRYLVKRTGEKVFLECVQDMDHENMFWYRQDPGLGLRLIYFSYDVKMKEKGDIPEGYSVSREKKERFSLILESASTNQTSMYLCASSLGTSLNTEAFFGQGTRLTVV.

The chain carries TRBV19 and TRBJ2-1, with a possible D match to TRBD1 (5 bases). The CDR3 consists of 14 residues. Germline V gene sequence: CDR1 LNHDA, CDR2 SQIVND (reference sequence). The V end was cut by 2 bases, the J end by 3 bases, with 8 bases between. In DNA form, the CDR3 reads TGTGCCAGTAGTATATGGCAGGGCTACAATGAGCAGTTCTTC. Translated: CASSIWQGYNEQFF.